This T cell receptor (beta chain) was observed in a study of neurological immune-mediated disorders. The overall study: Among the approximately 35 patients with multiple sclerosis, roughly 30 were relapsing-remitting, while 3 were secondary progressive.

Concerning this clonotype itself: A read error is possible here, since a much larger clone lies one base away.

Trimming removed 3 bases from V and 1 base from J, with 6 bases in between. Germline CDR1 reads LGHDT; CDR2 reads YNNKEL (reference sequence). The CDR3 extends over 13 amino acids. The authors made cDNA by 5'RACE with 10-nucleotide random UMIs. TCRdb re-called the 5' RACE reads through MiXCR, storing one row per CDR3 protein. The sample shows about 59,000 distinct CDR3 sequences, roughly 3.5% of them seen only once. The receptor was derived from a woman in her twenties or thirties with multiple sclerosis. J is TRBJ1-1 and V is TRBV3-1; D remains ambiguous. The specimen was PBMCs. CDR3: CASSHGKNTEAFF. Here the CDR3 DNA reads TGTGCCAGCAGCCATGGAAAGAACACTGAAGCTTTCTTT.